The 16 T cell receptor beta chains below were found in one sample sequenced in a study of molecular identifiers for immune sequencing clone quantification. Using its own MiXCR run on the PCR reads, TCRdb lists one record per CDR3 protein. The profile shows 400,000 to 600,000 distinct CDR3 sequences, about 25% of them singletons. Sequenced input: naive CD8+ T cells from blood, with Jurkat cell RNA spiked in. Sample subset: FACS-sorted CD8+CD4-CCR7+CD45RA+ naive T cells. The receptors originated from a human donor in good health. Some libraries in this study had Jurkat cell RNA spiked in.

This chain joins TRBV7-2 and TRBJ2-1; 11 bases match TRBD2. Trimming at V came to 3 bases and at J to 10 bases, leaving 5 bases not matched to a gene. The CDR3 is 14 residues long. Germline CDR1 and CDR2: SGHTA and FQGNSA. The CDR3 nucleotides read TGTGCCAGCAGCTTTAGCGGGGGGGCCTACGAGCAGTTCTTC. The encoded protein is CASSFSGGAYEQFF.

In its sample, this clonotype was seen a few times. The chain links TRBV10-3 to TRBJ1-3; D gene ambiguous. V lost 3 bases, J lost 2 bases, and 8 bases lay in between. This CDR3 is 14 amino acids long. In germline, CDR1 is ENHRY, CDR2 SYGVKD. As DNA, the CDR3 is TGTGCCATCAGTGATGTGTATCCTGGAAACACCATATATTTT. Protein: CAISDVYPGNTIYF.

A note on this clonotype: Its ends do not fully match the called genes, so a read error is possible. The V gene is TRBV19, the J gene TRBJ2-1; perhaps TRBD1 as D (7 bases). There are 15 residues in the CDR3. The germline CDR1 and CDR2 sequences are LNHDA and SQIVND (reference sequence). The CDR3 DNA reads TGTGCCAGCAACCCAGGGGGGAGCTCCTACAGTGAGCAGTTCTTC. Translated, it gives CASNPGGSSYSEQFF. The complete variable domain, with remaining parts taken from reference TRBV19 and TRBJ2-1, reads DGGITQSPKYLFRKEGQNVTLSCEQNLNHDAMYWYRQDPGQGLRLIYYSQIVNDFQKGDIAEGYSVSREKKESFPLTVTSAQKNPTAFYLCASNPGGSSYSEQFFGPGTRLTVL.

V usage is TRBV19 and J usage is TRBJ1-5; D is possibly TRBD1 (5 bases). Germline V gene lookup returns CDR1 LNHDA and CDR2 SQIVND (reference sequence). The V end was cut by 4 bases, the J end by 7 bases, with 8 bases between. There are 12 residues in the CDR3. The CDR3, as DNA: TGTGCCAGTAGTACCGGGGCACAGCCCCAGCATTTT. Translation gives CASSTGAQPQHF.

This clonotype was seen a handful of times. The chain recombines TRBV5-4 with TRBJ2-1; D is ambiguous. Between the trimmed V and J ends, which lost 0 bases and 7 bases, there was a span of 8 bases. The CDR3 extends over 13 amino acids. Germline CDR1 is SGHNT and CDR2 is YYREEE (reference sequence). This chain's CDR3 is CASSLGPTNEQFF. The CDR3 nucleotides are TGTGCCAGCAGCTTGGGGCCCACGAATGAGCAGTTCTTC.

The chain joins TRBV27 to TRBJ2-7; perhaps TRBD2 as D (5 bases). V lost 3 bases and J 2 bases, leaving 14 bases between the germline ends. The CDR3 runs 15 residues. Germline values: CDR1 MNHEY, CDR2 SMNVEV (reference sequence). The CDR3 loop reads CASSFSSGATYEQYF. The CDR3 DNA reads as TGTGCCAGCAGTTTTAGCAGCGGCGCGACCTACGAGCAGTACTTC.

V usage is TRBV7-2 and J usage is TRBJ2-3; 7 nucleotides align to TRBD2. V lost 5 bases, J lost 4 bases, and 12 bases stayed unmatched. The CDR3 is 16 amino acids. The V gene's germline CDR1 is SGHTA and CDR2 FQGNSA. The CDR3 sequence: CASSPTQLALADTQYF. The CDR3 coding sequence is TGTGCCAGCAGCCCGACCCAACTAGCGCTCGCAGATACGCAGTATTTT.

V is TRBV27 and J is TRBJ1-6; D is ambiguous. CDR1 is MNHEY and CDR2 is SMNVEV in the germline V gene (reference sequence). CDR3 length equals 12 residues. Trimming shortened V by 5 bases and J by 6 bases, and 5 bases separated the two germline ends. The chain's CDR3 is CASSGVNSPLHF. CDR3 bases: TGTGCCAGCAGTGGGGTTAATTCACCCCTCCACTTT.

At least ten counts were recorded for this clonotype. The V call is TRBV28, the J call TRBJ2-5; TRBD1 aligns across 7 bases. The trim removed 5 bases at V and 2 bases at J, leaving 11 bases unmatched. Germline CDR1 MDHEN, CDR2 SYDVKM. The CDR3 contains 16 residues. CDR3 nucleotide sequence: TGTGCCAGCAGTCTCTTGACTTGGACAGGTCAAGAGACCCAGTACTTC. Translating gives CASSLLTWTGQETQYF.

This clonotype was found many times. The chain recombines TRBV29-1 with TRBJ2-1; D might be TRBD1 (5 bases). The CDR3 extends over 10 amino acids. The V gene's germline CDR1 is SQVTM and CDR2 ANQGSEA. Trimming removed 5 bases at V and 7 bases at J, with 6 bases between. CDR3 sequence reads: CSVPGNEQFF. The CDR3 DNA is TGCAGCGTTCCAGGGAATGAGCAGTTCTTC.

This clonotype was observed at least ten times. The chain employs TRBV7-9 and TRBJ1-5, with no clear D. Trimming took 5 bases from V and 5 from J, leaving 22 bases between them. The CDR3 consists of 17 residues. CDR1 and CDR2 (germline): SEHNR, FQNEAQ (reference sequence). Here the CDR3 reads CASSLRARPPEDQPQHF. In DNA form, the CDR3 reads TGTGCCAGCAGCCTAAGAGCTAGGCCTCCTGAGGATCAGCCCCAGCATTTT.

The rearrangement uses TRBV5-6 and TRBJ2-5, with 7 bases aligning to TRBD1. Unmatched junction bases numbered 3, after V lost 1 base and J lost 0 bases. There are 15 residues in the CDR3. Germline lookup yields CDR1 SGHDT and CDR2 YYEEEE. The CDR3 DNA follows: TGTGCCAGCAGCTTGAGGACAGGAGACCAAGAGACCCAGTACTTC. Amino acids: CASSLRTGDQETQYF.

This clonotype was seen many times. This rearrangement joins TRBV10-3 to TRBJ2-7; possible D gene TRBD1, 6 bases. The CDR3 extends over 12 amino acids. From germline, CDR1 is ENHRY and CDR2 SYGVKD. The V end was cut by 7 bases, the J end by 3 bases, with 10 bases between. The CDR3 loop reads CAITTGNYEQYF. CDR3 nucleotide sequence: TGTGCCATCACTACAGGGAACTACGAGCAGTACTTC.

This chain links TRBV12-3 or TRBV12-4 with TRBJ2-5, with 8 bases identical to TRBD2. The CDR3 contains 15 residues. V gave up 6 bases and J gave up 4 bases; unmatched junction bases: 10. The CDR3 DNA is TGTGCCAGCAGGCCGACTAGCGATAGAGGAGAGACCCAGTACTTC. Translated: CASRPTSDRGETQYF.

At least ten counts were recorded for this clonotype. The chain couples TRBV25-1 to TRBJ2-3, with D maybe TRBD1 (6 bases). Germline V lookup: CDR1 MGHDK, CDR2 SYGVNS. The CDR3 is 14 amino acids. V lost 3 bases, J lost 6 bases, and 13 bases lay in between. CDR3 in DNA: TGTGCCAGCAGTGATGGGACACCCAGGGATACGCAGTATTTT. Its translation: CASSDGTPRDTQYF.

In DNA, the CDR3 is TGTGCCTGGAGTTGGGGGACAGCAAGATTCTCAGCGGCAAAAGAGACCCAGTACTTC. This codes for CAWSWGTARFSAAKETQYF. The V gene is TRBV30, the J gene TRBJ2-5, with 7 bases matching TRBD1. V lost 2 bases to trimming and J lost 3 bases; unmatched junction nucleotides: 21. CDR1 and CDR2 (germline): GTSNPN, SVGIG (reference sequence). This CDR3 is built from 19 residues.